This TCR beta chain was retrieved from a study of OX40 agonist ivuxolimab in advanced cancers. Whole-study findings and limits: The CD4+ and CD8+ T cells in the blood had expanded clonally by week 6 at 0.1 to 3.0 mg/kg. Expanded clones were, on average, more numerous in CD8+ T cells than in CD4+.

The table came from immunoSEQ multiplex PCR; TCRdb's copy has only in-frame clones and leaves some out. The repertoire consists of approximately 84,000 clones, with roughly 89% occurring once and the leading ten covering around 0.18%. The V end was cut by 0 bases, the J end by 8 bases, with 12 bases between. The CDR3 loop spans 14 amino acids. Germline CDR1 SGHNT, CDR2 YYREEE (reference sequence). Patients were ineligible given autoimmune disease history or systemic immunosuppression. Blood samples were obtained at baseline, cycle 4 day 1, and cycle 7 day 1. On this clone: Its antigen is not identified.

The rearrangement uses TRBV5-4 and TRBJ1-3; the D is unclear. This TCR came from an adult with an advanced solid tumor such as melanoma, head and neck, liver or kidney cancer. The sample here was CD4+ or CD8+ T cells sorted from blood, taken in a trial of the OX40 agonist ivuxolimab. In DNA form, the CDR3 reads TGTGCCAGCAGCTTGGTATCTGTGCCCGACACCATATATTTT. Amino acid sequence: CASSLVSVPDTIYF.